This TCR beta chain derives from a study of T cell repertoires in cytomegalovirus infection. TCRdb reanalysed the reads using MiXCR and keeps one entry per CDR3 protein. The sample has about 130,000 distinct CDR3 sequences, 20% to 30% seen once. The CDR3 extends over 15 amino acids. V was clipped by 10 bases and J by 8 bases, with 24 bases between them. CDR1 MNHEY and CDR2 SVGEGT come from the germline V gene. A note on this clonotype: Its antigen is not known.

This TCR derives from a human donor in good health (CMV status not recorded). Some clones in this sample may be carry-over from other donors' samples. The sample consisted of PBMCs, sequenced either directly or after in vitro stimulation (not recorded which). This chain connects TRBV6-2 or TRBV6-3 to TRBJ2-1; no reliable D call. CDR3 in amino acids: CATRPLWSDPYEQFF. In DNA, the CDR3 is TGTGCCACAAGACCCCTATGGAGCGATCCTTATGAGCAGTTCTTC.